This T cell receptor (beta chain) stems from a study of blood T cell repertoires in COVID-19. Background on the study: Italy, Spain and the United States were the sources of the convalescent and acute COVID-19 samples. Sources were T cells, B-cell-depleted T cells, or PBMCs; the material itself was cDNA or gDNA.

The authors' processing: Scientists estimated how many nucleated cells there were by amplifying reference gene primers. Repertoires were generated with immunoSEQ multiplex PCR, while TCRdb's copy carries only in-frame clones and drops some. The DNA was the basis for D and trimming; V, J and clone size are from that table. The table records 250,000 or so clones, about 83% of them present only once. There are 13 residues in the CDR3. The V end was cut by 6 bases, the J end by 2 bases, with 11 bases between. Germline values: CDR1 SGDLS, CDR2 YYNGEE. This receptor was obtained from a human donor in a cohort sampled during active COVID-19. The chain recombines TRBV9 with TRBJ1-1, with D possibly matching TRBD1 (6 bases). The material sequenced was peripheral blood. The CDR3 sequence is CASMGQHNTEAFF. CDR3 nucleotide sequence: TGTGCCAGCATGGGACAACACAACACTGAAGCTTTCTTT.